This TCR beta chain was recorded in a study of beta chain features in type 1 diabetes. Regarding the study as a whole: When Type 1 diabetes patients were examined, their TCRB CDR3s proved moderately but significantly shorter in all four CD4+ subsets.

This CDR3 contains 14 residues. In this sample, this clone turned up a few times. The antigen is unknown. Isolated RNA was reverse transcribed in full, so expressed TCRB transcripts were sequenced. The assay was immunoSEQ multiplex PCR, and TCRdb's table has in-frame clones only and misses some. The profile shows about 180,000 clones, approximately 13% of them singletons. The sample was central memory CD4+ T cells from blood. This chain connects TRBV21-1 to TRBJ2-7; TRBD1, the table's D call, was not compared with the DNA. TRBV21-1 constitutes a pseudogene. The sequence was obtained from a woman under 30 in good health. The CDR3 DNA is TGTGCCAGCAGCAGGGGCCCTAGCTCCTACGAGCAGTACTTC. This translates into CASSRGPSSYEQYF.